The T cell receptor (beta chain) described here comes from a study of T cell responses to AZD1222 COVID-19 vaccine. Study outcomes and limitations: Among AZD1222 vaccinees, only six or seven were seropositive at baseline. Sampling captured repertoires only after the peak T cell response.

Points on this clone: Its specificity is unknown.

The CDR3 has 15 residues. CDR1 and CDR2 from the germline V gene are SGHAT and FQDESV (reference sequence). The V and J ends lost 2 bases and 1 base respectively, with 11 bases between them. Produced via immunoSEQ multiplex PCR; TCRdb's table is partial and in-frame only. The sample lists 180,000 or so clones, 90% to 95% occurring once. The input for sequencing was peripheral blood, taken 28 days after the second dose of the MenACWY control vaccine. This receptor was taken from an adult who received the MenACWY meningococcal vaccine as a control. The chain employs TRBV11-1 and TRBJ1-1; D is uncertain. The CDR3 loop is CASSLSGGRNTEAFF. The CDR3 DNA sequence: TGTGCCAGCAGCTTATCCGGAGGCCGGAACACTGAAGCTTTCTTT.